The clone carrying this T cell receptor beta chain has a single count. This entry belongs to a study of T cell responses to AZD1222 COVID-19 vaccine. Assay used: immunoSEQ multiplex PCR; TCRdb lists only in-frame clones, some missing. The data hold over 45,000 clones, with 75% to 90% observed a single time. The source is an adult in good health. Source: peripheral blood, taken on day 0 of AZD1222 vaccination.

CDR3 DNA sequence: TGTGCCACCAGACCTTCTTCTAGCGGGAACTCCTACGAGCAGTACTTC. It yields the protein CATRPSSSGNSYEQYF. The J gene is TRBJ2-7, the V gene TRBV24-1; 9 positions match TRBD2. Germline V CDR1 and CDR2: KGHDR, SFDVKD. J gave up 0 bases and V 7 bases, and 9 bases lay outside the gene matches. The CDR3 spans 16 residues.